This T cell receptor (beta chain) was sequenced in a study of technical replicates of blood from several donors. The CDR3 is 14 amino acids. The germline gives CDR1 SEHNR, CDR2 FQNEAQ (reference sequence). J lost 6 bases, V lost 5 bases, and 7 bases had no gene match. A single count supports this clone. Repertoires were generated with immunoSEQ multiplex PCR, while TCRdb's copy carries only in-frame clones and drops some. This table has 65,000 to 75,000 clones, more than 75% appearing once. The sequence was collected from a human donor in good health. Some clones in this sample may be carry-over from other donors' samples. The sequenced sample consisted of PBMCs. The chain has TRBV7-9 and TRBJ2-7; TRBD1 matches at 10 bases. In nucleotides, the CDR3 is TGTGCCAGCAGCGTCGACAGGGGGCAGGGCGAGCAGTACTTC. It is translated as CASSVDRGQGEQYF.